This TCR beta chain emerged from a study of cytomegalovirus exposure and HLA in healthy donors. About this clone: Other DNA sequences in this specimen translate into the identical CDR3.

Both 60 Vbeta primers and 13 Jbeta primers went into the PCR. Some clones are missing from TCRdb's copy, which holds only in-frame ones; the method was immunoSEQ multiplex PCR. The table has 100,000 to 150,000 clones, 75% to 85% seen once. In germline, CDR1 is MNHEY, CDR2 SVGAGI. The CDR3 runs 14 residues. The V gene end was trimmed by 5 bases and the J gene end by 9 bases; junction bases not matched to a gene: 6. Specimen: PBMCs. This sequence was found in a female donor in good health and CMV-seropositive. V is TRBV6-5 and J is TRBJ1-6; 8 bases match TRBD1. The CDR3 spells CASSGQGPLSPLHF. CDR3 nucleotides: TGTGCCAGCAGTGGACAGGGACCCCTTTCACCCCTCCACTTT.